Listed below are T cell receptor beta chains from one sample, sequenced in a study of tumor-infiltrating lymphocytes in localized non-small cell lung cancer. Only in-frame clones appear in the TCRdb table, and some are missing; sequencing was by immunoSEQ multiplex PCR. The sample carries roughly 9,500 clones, about three quarters recorded once. What was sequenced was lung tumor tissue. The receptor source for this set is a human donor with non-small cell lung cancer. Each CDR3 is given with its conserved first and last residue. D genes are given only for firm matches. Some rows mark clone size as missing; the rest say once, few, many or name a class of expanded clone.

>TRBJ1-2|.|TRBV18|TRBD1
CASSPGTGKGYTF
TGTGCCAGCTCACCTGGGACAGGGAAGGGCTACACCTTC
>TRBJ2-7|.|TRBV30|.
CAWSQTSDEQYF
TGTGCCTGGAGCCAAACGTCCGACGAGCAGTACTTC
>TRBJ2-2|.|TRBV7-2|.
CASSIKPGELFF
TGTGCCAGCAGCATTAAACCCGGGGAGCTGTTTTTT
>TRBJ1-1|.|TRBV2|TRBD1
CASSRDSIMNTEAFF
TGTGCCAGCAGTAGGGACAGCATAATGAACACTGAAGCTTTCTTT
>TRBJ2-7|.|TRBV19|TRBD2
CASSMTSISIEQYF
TGTGCCAGTAGTATGACTAGCATTTCAATCGAGCAGTACTTC
>TRBJ2-7|.|TRBV18|TRBD1
CASSPPGQGGYEQYF
TGTGCCAGCTCACCGCCGGGACAGGGAGGCTACGAGCAGTACTTC
>TRBJ1-5|.|TRBV30|.
CASSSGYQPQHF
TGTGCCTCCTCATCAGGGTATCAGCCCCAGCATTTT
>TRBJ2-5|few|TRBV9|.
CASSAQVVGETQYF
TGTGCCAGCAGCGCCCAGGTTGTAGGGGAGACCCAGTACTTC
>TRBJ1-2|.|TRBV6-6|.
CASSYRTALYGYTF
TGTGCCAGCAGTTACCGTACAGCCCTCTATGGCTACACCTTC
>TRBJ1-1|.|TRBV6-1|.
CASSQGPKAFF
TGTGCCAGCAGCCAGGGGCCGAAAGCTTTCTTT
>TRBJ1-1|few|TRBV5-5|.
CASYEDMNTEAFF
TGTGCCAGCTACGAGGACATGAACACTGAAGCTTTCTTT
>TRBJ2-3|.|TRBV4-3|TRBD1
CASSQDVVLRGDTQYF
TGCGCCAGCAGCCAAGATGTGGTTCTCAGGGGGGATACGCAGTATTTT
>TRBJ2-3|.|TRBV7-3|.
CASSSDFTDTQYF
TGTGCCAGCAGCTCCGACTTCACAGATACGCAGTATTTT
>TRBJ2-3|.|TRBV27|.
CASSLLLGDTQYF
TGTGCCAGCAGTTTATTATTAGGGGATACGCAGTATTTT
>TRBJ1-1|.|TRBV6-5|.
CASSYGRKNTEAFF
TGTGCCAGCAGTTACGGACGGAAGAACACTGAAGCTTTCTTT
>TRBJ2-3|.|TRBV15|.
CATSRDGSTDTQYF
TGTGCCACCAGCAGAGACGGGAGCACAGATACGCAGTATTTT
>TRBJ1-3|.|TRBV7-2|TRBD1
CASSLGYRGPVGNTIYF
TGTGCCAGCAGCTTAGGATACAGGGGGCCGGTGGGAAACACCATATATTTT
>TRBJ2-7|.|TRBV6-5|TRBD1
CASSPGQGAREQYF
TGTGCCAGCAGCCCGGGACAGGGGGCGCGAGAGCAGTACTTC
>TRBJ1-2|few|TRBV5-1|TRBD1
CASSLGLDRVNYGYTF
TGCGCCAGCAGCTTGGGTCTTGACAGGGTTAACTATGGCTACACCTTC
>TRBJ1-4|.|TRBV28|.
CASKTSATNEKLFF
TGTGCCAGCAAAACTAGTGCAACTAATGAAAAACTGTTTTTT
>TRBJ2-1|.|TRBV29-1|TRBD2
CSVGGRVYNEQFF
TGCAGCGTTGGCGGGAGGGTGTACAATGAGCAGTTCTTC
>TRBJ2-2|.|TRBV2|.
CASSEARIGQTNTGELFF
TGTGCCAGCAGTGAAGCAAGAATCGGACAGACGAACACCGGGGAGCTGTTTTTT
>TRBJ1-5|few|TRBV23-1|.
CARETGNISNQPQHF
TGCGCCAGGGAAACAGGGAATATTAGCAATCAGCCCCAGCATTTT
>TRBJ2-1|.|TRBV9|.
CASSVGSANNNEQFF
TGTGCCAGCAGCGTAGGTTCCGCCAATAACAATGAGCAGTTCTTC
>TRBJ1-1|few|TRBV28|.
CASSLTQTEAFF
TGTGCCAGCAGTTTAACTCAAACTGAAGCTTTCTTT
>TRBJ1-1|few|TRBV5-1|.
CASSLARDRNTEAFF
TGCGCCAGCAGCTTGGCACGAGACAGGAACACTGAAGCTTTCTTT
>TRBJ1-3|.|TRBV6-1|.
CASSESLNSGNTIYF
TGTGCCAGCAGCGAAAGCCTTAACTCTGGAAACACCATATATTTT
>TRBJ2-1|.|TRBV10-3|.
CASISSSSSYNEQFF
TGTGCCTCCATCTCATCTTCGAGCTCCTACAATGAGCAGTTCTTC
>TRBJ2-2|.|TRBV7-9|TRBD2
CASSLVAGSGELFF
TGTGCCAGCAGCTTAGTAGCGGGGTCCGGGGAGCTGTTTTTT
>TRBJ2-3|.|TRBV7-6|.
CASSPITDTQYF
TGTGCCAGCAGCCCTATCACAGATACGCAGTATTTT
>TRBJ2-1|.|TRBV11-3|TRBD1
CASSRGQGTYNEQFF
TGTGCCAGCAGCCGCGGACAGGGCACCTACAATGAGCAGTTCTTC
>TRBJ2-7|.|TRBV6-6|TRBD1
CASTRDSIMYEQYF
TGTGCCAGCACCCGGGACAGCATAATGTACGAGCAGTACTTC
>TRBJ1-1|.|TRBV5-6|.
CASVRRGYTEAFF
TGTGCCAGCGTTCGTCGGGGGTACACTGAAGCTTTCTTT
>TRBJ1-2|.|TRBV27|.
CASRVQGANYGYTF
TGTGCCAGCAGGGTGCAGGGCGCTAACTATGGCTACACCTTC
>TRBJ2-2|.|TRBV27|TRBD1
CASSLKDRDPGELFF
TGTGCCAGCAGTTTAAAGGACAGGGATCCCGGGGAGCTGTTTTTT
>TRBJ2-5|.|TRBV18|.
CASSSLAGSQYF
TGTGCCAGCTCTTCGCTCGCGGGGTCCCAGTACTTC
>TRBJ2-7|.|TRBV5-1|.
CASSLAGAANYEQYF
TGCGCCAGCAGCTTGGCCGGGGCGGCCAACTACGAGCAGTACTTC
>TRBJ2-7|.|TRBV9|TRBD2
CASSLSPKLAGGPEQYF
TGTGCCAGCAGCTTAAGCCCAAAACTAGCGGGGGGGCCCGAGCAGTACTTC
>TRBJ2-7|.|TRBV4-1|TRBD1
CASSQRDGDSYEQYF
TGCGCCAGCAGCCAGCGCGACGGGGACAGCTACGAGCAGTACTTC
>TRBJ2-5|.|TRBV30|TRBD1
CACPGQGKTRYF
TGTGCCTGCCCAGGACAGGGGAAGACCCGGTACTTC
>TRBJ2-5|.|TRBV30|.
CAWAGTGETQYF
TGTGCCTGGGCCGGGACTGGGGAGACCCAGTACTTC
>TRBJ2-5|.|TRBV5-1|TRBD1
CASSLGTEETQYF
TGCGCCAGCAGCCTGGGGACAGAAGAGACCCAGTACTTC
>TRBJ1-1|.|TRBV29-1|.
CSAKILNTEAFF
TGCAGCGCCAAAATCCTGAACACTGAAGCTTTCTTT
>TRBJ2-5|.|TRBV6-6|.
CASGSSGVETQYF
TGTGCCAGCGGGAGTTCAGGGGTGGAGACCCAGTACTTC
>TRBJ2-2|few|TRBV15|.
CATRWGTNTGELFF
TGTGCCACCAGGTGGGGGACGAACACCGGGGAGCTGTTTTTT
>TRBJ1-3|.|TRBV5-4|.
CASSSQSSSGNTIYF
TGTGCCAGCAGTTCACAGTCTTCCTCTGGAAACACCATATATTTT